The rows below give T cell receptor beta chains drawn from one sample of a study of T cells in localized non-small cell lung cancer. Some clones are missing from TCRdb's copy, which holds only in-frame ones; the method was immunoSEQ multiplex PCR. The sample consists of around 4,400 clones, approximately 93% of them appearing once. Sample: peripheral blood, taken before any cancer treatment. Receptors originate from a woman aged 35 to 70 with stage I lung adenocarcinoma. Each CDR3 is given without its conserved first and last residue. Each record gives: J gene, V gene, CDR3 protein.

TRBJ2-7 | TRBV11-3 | ASSLSSGMHEQY
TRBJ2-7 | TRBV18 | ASSPRQGIYEQY
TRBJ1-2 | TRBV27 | ANERGRSYGYT
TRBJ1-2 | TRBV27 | ASSDPTGGLYGYT
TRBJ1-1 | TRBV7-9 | ASSRDRVNTEAF
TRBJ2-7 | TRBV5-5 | ASSLEAQGHSYEQY
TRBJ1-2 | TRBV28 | ASNVGQPVGYT
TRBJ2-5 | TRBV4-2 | ASSQELSAETQY
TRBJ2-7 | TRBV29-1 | SVASGTFYEQY
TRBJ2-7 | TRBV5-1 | ASSLEGRTPYEQY
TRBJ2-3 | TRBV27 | ASSFHGADTQY
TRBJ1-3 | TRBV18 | ASSPLTETRPWGTVQNTIY
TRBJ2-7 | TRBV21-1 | AVRDFYYEQY
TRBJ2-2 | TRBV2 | ASSKTPGELF
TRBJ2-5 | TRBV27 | ASSPGTLSYGETQY
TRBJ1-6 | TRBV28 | ASSPPRGALH
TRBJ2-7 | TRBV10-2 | ASSERLGGLDEQY
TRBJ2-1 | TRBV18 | ASSPPGTGGPIPRYNEQF
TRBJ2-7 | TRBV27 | ASSSVPSSYEQY
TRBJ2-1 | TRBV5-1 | ASRKYSGGSYNEQF